The rows below give T cell receptor beta chains drawn from one sample of a study of T cell repertoires in cytomegalovirus infection. In TCRdb, the reads were re-called with MiXCR into one record per CDR3 protein. The repertoire has about 680,000 distinct CDR3 sequences, 20% to 25% of them found once; the top ten carry 6.5% to 10%. The sequenced material came from CD8+ T cells from PBMCs. All receptors come from a human donor in good health (CMV status not recorded). Some clones in this sample may be carry-over from other donors' samples. Each CDR3 is given with its conserved first and last residue. D genes are given only for firm matches. Not every row has a clone size; where given, it reads once, few, many or a size class.

d_call: NA; j_call: TRBJ2-2; v_call: TRBV28; clone_size: many; cdr3_nt: TGTGCCAGCAGTTTATGGCAAAGGAACACCGGGGAGCTGTTTTTT; cdr3_aa: CASSLWQRNTGELFF
d_call: NA; j_call: TRBJ2-1; v_call: TRBV6-2/TRBV6-3; clone_size: once; cdr3_nt: TGTGCCAGCAGTTACTCGGGTTTAGGGTCCACATACTCCGACAAGCAGTTCTTC; cdr3_aa: CASSYSGLGSTYSDKQFF
d_call: TRBD1; j_call: TRBJ1-2; v_call: TRBV7-8; clone_size: many; cdr3_nt: TGTGCCAGCAGCGCAGAACAGGGGGCTGGGTATGGCTACACCTTC; cdr3_aa: CASSAEQGAGYGYTF
d_call: TRBD1; j_call: TRBJ2-3; v_call: TRBV28; clone_size: NA; cdr3_nt: TGTGCCAGCAGCCTGTGGACAGGGGATTATGGTACGCAGTATTTT; cdr3_aa: CASSLWTGDYGTQYF
d_call: NA; j_call: TRBJ2-5; v_call: TRBV29-1; clone_size: NA; cdr3_nt: TGCAGCGTTGAAGAAGAAACGGAGACCCAGTACTTC; cdr3_aa: CSVEEETETQYF
d_call: NA; j_call: TRBJ2-1; v_call: TRBV28; clone_size: few; cdr3_nt: TGTGCCAGCAGCCCCCGGCGGGACTGGGATGAGCAGTTCTTC; cdr3_aa: CASSPRRDWDEQFF
d_call: NA; j_call: TRBJ1-5; v_call: TRBV20-1; clone_size: few; cdr3_nt: TGCAGTGCTGAGGGCTCTTATTTCAGGGGATATCAGCCCCAGCATTTT; cdr3_aa: CSAEGSYFRGYQPQHF
d_call: TRBD1; j_call: TRBJ2-1; v_call: TRBV19; clone_size: NA; cdr3_nt: TGTGCCAGTAGGCGACAGGGGGCCCCCTACAATGAGCAGTTCTTC; cdr3_aa: CASRRQGAPYNEQFF
d_call: NA; j_call: TRBJ1-5; v_call: TRBV28; clone_size: many; cdr3_nt: TGTGCCAGCCAACAGAACAATCAGCCCCAGCATTTT; cdr3_aa: CASQQNNQPQHF
d_call: NA; j_call: TRBJ2-5; v_call: TRBV6-2/TRBV6-3; clone_size: NA; cdr3_nt: TGTGCCAGCAGTCCCGGGACCGCGGCAGAGACCCAGTACTTC; cdr3_aa: CASSPGTAAETQYF
d_call: NA; j_call: TRBJ1-5; v_call: TRBV7-9; clone_size: NA; cdr3_nt: TGTGCCAGCAGCGTACGACCTAATCAGCCCCAGCATTTT; cdr3_aa: CASSVRPNQPQHF
d_call: NA; j_call: TRBJ2-2; v_call: TRBV4-2; clone_size: NA; cdr3_nt: TGTGTCAGCAGCCAAGATGGGGATCCCGGGGAGCTGTTTTTT; cdr3_aa: CVSSQDGDPGELFF
d_call: NA; j_call: TRBJ1-1; v_call: TRBV19; clone_size: many; cdr3_nt: TGTGCCAGTAGTATAGGGAACACTGAAGCTTTCTTT; cdr3_aa: CASSIGNTEAFF
d_call: NA; j_call: TRBJ2-7; v_call: TRBV3-1; clone_size: NA; cdr3_nt: TGTGCCAGCAGCCAAGCTAGGGGGGCCTACGAGCAGTACTTC; cdr3_aa: CASSQARGAYEQYF
d_call: NA; j_call: TRBJ2-1; v_call: TRBV2; clone_size: few; cdr3_nt: TGTGCCAGCAGTGAAGGGACACTCACCAGCAATGAGCAGTTCTTC; cdr3_aa: CASSEGTLTSNEQFF
d_call: TRBD2; j_call: TRBJ2-5; v_call: TRBV7-9; clone_size: NA; cdr3_nt: TGTGCCAGCAGCTTAAGAGCGGGGGAAGAGACCCAGTACTTC; cdr3_aa: CASSLRAGEETQYF
d_call: NA; j_call: TRBJ1-1; v_call: TRBV2; clone_size: NA; cdr3_nt: TGTGCCAGCAGTGAATCGGTATACGTGCGCACTGAAGCTTTCTTT; cdr3_aa: CASSESVYVRTEAFF
d_call: NA; j_call: TRBJ2-2; v_call: TRBV7-9; clone_size: few; cdr3_nt: TGTGCCAGCAAAGGCACGGAGATTCCCTTCGGGGAGCTGTTTTTT; cdr3_aa: CASKGTEIPFGELFF
d_call: NA; j_call: TRBJ2-2; v_call: TRBV15; clone_size: NA; cdr3_nt: TGTGTCACCAGCAGAGATGAGGCGGCCGGGGAGCTGTTTTTT; cdr3_aa: CVTSRDEAAGELFF
d_call: NA; j_call: TRBJ2-2; v_call: TRBV12-3/TRBV12-4; clone_size: many; cdr3_nt: TGTGCCAGCAGATGGAACGGGGAGCTGTTTTTT; cdr3_aa: CASRWNGELFF
d_call: NA; j_call: TRBJ2-3; v_call: TRBV19; clone_size: many; cdr3_nt: TGTGCCTCCACCCGGGACAACACAGATACGCAGTATTTT; cdr3_aa: CASTRDNTDTQYF
d_call: NA; j_call: TRBJ1-1; v_call: TRBV7-8; clone_size: many; cdr3_nt: TGTGCCAGCAGCCTTCACCCCGTGAACACTGAAGCTTTCTTT; cdr3_aa: CASSLHPVNTEAFF
d_call: NA; j_call: TRBJ2-1; v_call: TRBV6-2/TRBV6-3; clone_size: few; cdr3_nt: TGTGCCAGCAGTTACTCAGAGGGGCCGAATGAGCAGTTCTTC; cdr3_aa: CASSYSEGPNEQFF
d_call: NA; j_call: TRBJ2-3; v_call: TRBV12-3/TRBV12-4; clone_size: few; cdr3_nt: TGTGCCAGCATCCCGACGGCTAGCGGCACAGATACGCAGTATTTT; cdr3_aa: CASIPTASGTDTQYF
d_call: NA; j_call: TRBJ1-5; v_call: TRBV28; clone_size: many; cdr3_nt: TGTGCCAGCAGTCTTATCGGGGACATCAATCAGCCCCAGCATTTT; cdr3_aa: CASSLIGDINQPQHF
d_call: TRBD2; j_call: TRBJ2-1; v_call: TRBV14; clone_size: NA; cdr3_nt: TGTGCCAGCAGCCCCCGATGGGGGGGGGACAATGAGCAGTTCTTC; cdr3_aa: CASSPRWGGDNEQFF
d_call: NA; j_call: TRBJ2-2; v_call: TRBV28; clone_size: few; cdr3_nt: TGTGCCAGCAGTTTGCGAAGACAGGCCGGGGAGCTGTTTTTT; cdr3_aa: CASSLRRQAGELFF
d_call: NA; j_call: TRBJ1-1; v_call: TRBV6-2/TRBV6-3; clone_size: NA; cdr3_nt: TGTGCCAGCAGTCCCCTGGCAGGCCGAATCGAAGCTTTCTTT; cdr3_aa: CASSPLAGRIEAFF
d_call: NA; j_call: TRBJ1-3; v_call: TRBV10-3; clone_size: few; cdr3_nt: TGTGCCATCAGTGAAGCAGGGGCGGGAAACACCATATATTTT; cdr3_aa: CAISEAGAGNTIYF
d_call: NA; j_call: TRBJ2-5; v_call: TRBV6-1; clone_size: NA; cdr3_nt: TGTGCCACCCGGTTGGGGGCCCAAGAGACCCAGTACTTC; cdr3_aa: CATRLGAQETQYF
d_call: NA; j_call: TRBJ2-2; v_call: TRBV5-1; clone_size: NA; cdr3_nt: TGCGCCAGCAGCTCCTCGGATTCCCACCGGGAGCTGTTTTTT; cdr3_aa: CASSSSDSHRELFF